This T cell receptor (beta chain) is drawn from a study of cytomegalovirus exposure and HLA in healthy donors. Findings and caveats of the study: Overall, 164 TCR beta chains were annotated as cytomegalovirus-associated. A likely sequencing artifact accounted for one observed cluster of highly shared sequence variants. Later analysis showed TCR association rates varying by HLA locus, highest for DRB1 and lowest for HLA-C.

PCR amplification relied on 60 Vbeta primers (plus 13 Jbeta primers). The method was immunoSEQ multiplex PCR; TCRdb's version includes in-frame clones alone and lacks a portion of them. The data hold 35,000 to 55,000 clones, with roughly 63% observed a single time. Whereas donors were nominally healthy upon sampling, unrecorded immune exposures were probable. As for this clone: The antigen remains undetermined.

Material for sequencing was PBMCs. This clonotype was obtained from a man aged 60-69 years in good health and CMV-seropositive.

The CDR3 loop reads CASRSLGELFF. The CDR3 DNA reads as TGTGCCAGCAGATCCTTGGGGGAGCTGTTTTTT. The V gene is TRBV6-5, the J gene TRBJ2-2; D remains ambiguous. Trimming took 6 bases from V and 8 from J, leaving 7 bases between them. Germline assignment: CDR1 MNHEY and CDR2 SVGAGI. The CDR3 totals 11 residues.